This T cell receptor (beta chain) was documented in a study of Ad26.COV2.S vaccination and SARS-CoV-2 variants. Notes on the study in general: Vaccinated and placebo-treated recipients had similar non-spike TCR breadth. Measures of TCR breadth and depth may have fallen short of total T cell responses. The authors reported substantial breadth in spike-specific CD8+ and CD4+ T cell responses after vaccination. People who got the vaccine had more spike-specific TCR breadth than people who got placebo.

Treatment meaning: around 19 received Ad26.COV2.S at low or high dose, single or two shots; five or six received placebo; per-sample allocation not given. Day 63 after the first vaccine or placebo injection was the time point for sampling. The germline V gene has CDR1 MNHEY and CDR2 SVGAGI. Trimming left V 0 bases short and J 3 bases short, with 11 bases between. The CDR3 contains 15 residues. A word on this clone: Its antigen is not identified.

The method was immunoSEQ multiplex PCR; TCRdb's version includes in-frame clones alone and lacks a portion of them. Of about 350,000 clones in the sample, approximately 86% were seen once. This chain joins TRBV6-5 and TRBJ1-1; D may be TRBD1 (6 bases). The material sequenced was peripheral blood, taken in a trial of Ad26.COV2.S vaccine versus placebo. The sequence was collected from a person between 18 and 60 years old who received the Ad26.COV2.S COVID-19 vaccine or a placebo. Written as DNA, the CDR3 is TGTGCCAGCAGTTACTCCGGCAGGGGTGACACTGAAGCTTTCTTT. Its translation: CASSYSGRGDTEAFF.